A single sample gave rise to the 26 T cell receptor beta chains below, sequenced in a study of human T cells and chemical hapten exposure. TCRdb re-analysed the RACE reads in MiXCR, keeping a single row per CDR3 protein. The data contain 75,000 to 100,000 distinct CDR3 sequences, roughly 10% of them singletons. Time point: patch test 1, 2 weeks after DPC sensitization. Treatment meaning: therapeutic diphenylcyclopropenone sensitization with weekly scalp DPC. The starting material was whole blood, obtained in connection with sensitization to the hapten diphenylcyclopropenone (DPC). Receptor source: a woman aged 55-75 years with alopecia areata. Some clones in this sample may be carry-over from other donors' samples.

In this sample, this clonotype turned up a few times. The CDR3 DNA sequence: TGCAGCGTTGCCGGACAGGTCTACAATGAGCAGTTCTTC. Protein sequence: CSVAGQVYNEQFF. The chain carries TRBV29-1 and TRBJ2-1, with TRBD1 identical over 7 bases. Per germline, CDR1 SQVTM and CDR2 ANQGSEA. There are 13 residues in the CDR3. V was clipped by 4 bases and J by 3 bases; unmatched bases: 3.

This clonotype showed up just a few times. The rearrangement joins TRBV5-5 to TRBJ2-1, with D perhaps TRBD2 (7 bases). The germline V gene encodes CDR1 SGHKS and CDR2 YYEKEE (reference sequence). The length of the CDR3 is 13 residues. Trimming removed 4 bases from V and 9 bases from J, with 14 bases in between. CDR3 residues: CASSHGGQPEQFF. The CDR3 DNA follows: TGTGCCAGCAGCCACGGGGGGCAGCCTGAGCAGTTCTTC.

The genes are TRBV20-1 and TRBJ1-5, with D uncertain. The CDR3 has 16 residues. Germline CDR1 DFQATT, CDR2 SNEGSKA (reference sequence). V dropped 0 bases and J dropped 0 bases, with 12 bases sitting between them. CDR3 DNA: TGCAGTGCTAGAGATCGGGAGAACTATAGCAATCAGCCCCAGCATTTT. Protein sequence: CSARDRENYSNQPQHF.

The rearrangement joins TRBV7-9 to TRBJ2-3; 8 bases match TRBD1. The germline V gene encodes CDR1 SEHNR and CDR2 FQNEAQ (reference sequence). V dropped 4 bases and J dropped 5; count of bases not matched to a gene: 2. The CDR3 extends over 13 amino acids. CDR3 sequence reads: CASSYTGGDTQYF. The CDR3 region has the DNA TGTGCCAGCAGCTACACAGGGGGAGATACGCAGTATTTT.

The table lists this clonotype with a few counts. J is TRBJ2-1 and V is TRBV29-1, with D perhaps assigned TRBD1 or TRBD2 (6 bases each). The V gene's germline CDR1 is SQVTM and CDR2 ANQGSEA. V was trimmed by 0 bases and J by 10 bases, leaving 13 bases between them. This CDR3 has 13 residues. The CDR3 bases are TGCAGCGTTGAAGAGTCCGGGGGCGGGGAGCAGTTCTTC. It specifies CSVEESGGGEQFF.

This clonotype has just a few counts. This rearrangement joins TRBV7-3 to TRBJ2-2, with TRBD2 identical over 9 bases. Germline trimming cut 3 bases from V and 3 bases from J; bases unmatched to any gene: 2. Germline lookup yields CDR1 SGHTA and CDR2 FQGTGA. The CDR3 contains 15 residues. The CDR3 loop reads CASSFQRGDTGELFF. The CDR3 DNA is TGTGCCAGCAGCTTCCAGCGGGGGGACACCGGGGAGCTGTTTTTT.

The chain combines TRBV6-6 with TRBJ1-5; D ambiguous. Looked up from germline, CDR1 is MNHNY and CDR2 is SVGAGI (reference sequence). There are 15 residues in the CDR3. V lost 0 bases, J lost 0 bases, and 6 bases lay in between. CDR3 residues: CASSYSRFSNQPQHF. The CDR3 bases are TGTGCCAGCAGTTACTCCAGGTTTAGCAATCAGCCCCAGCATTTT.

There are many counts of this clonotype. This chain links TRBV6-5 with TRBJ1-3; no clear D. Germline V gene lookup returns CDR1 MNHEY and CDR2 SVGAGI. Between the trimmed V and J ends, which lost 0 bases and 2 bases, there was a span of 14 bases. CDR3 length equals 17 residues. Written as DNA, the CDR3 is TGTGCCAGCAGTTACTCGATATCGGGTATCGCTGGAAACACCATATATTTT. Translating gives CASSYSISGIAGNTIYF.

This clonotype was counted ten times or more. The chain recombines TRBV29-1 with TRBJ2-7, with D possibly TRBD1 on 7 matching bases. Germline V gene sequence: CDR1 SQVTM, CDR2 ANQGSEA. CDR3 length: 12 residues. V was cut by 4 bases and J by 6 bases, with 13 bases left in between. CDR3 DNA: TGCAGCGTTGTCGCAGGGGGAGGCGAGCAGTACTTC. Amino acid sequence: CSVVAGGGEQYF.

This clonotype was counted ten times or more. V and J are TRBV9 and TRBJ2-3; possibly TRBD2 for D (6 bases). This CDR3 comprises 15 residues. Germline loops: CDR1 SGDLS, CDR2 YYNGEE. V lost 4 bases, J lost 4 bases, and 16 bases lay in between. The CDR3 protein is CASSPEEGWADTQYF. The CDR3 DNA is TGTGCCAGCAGCCCCGAGGAGGGGTGGGCAGATACGCAGTATTTT.

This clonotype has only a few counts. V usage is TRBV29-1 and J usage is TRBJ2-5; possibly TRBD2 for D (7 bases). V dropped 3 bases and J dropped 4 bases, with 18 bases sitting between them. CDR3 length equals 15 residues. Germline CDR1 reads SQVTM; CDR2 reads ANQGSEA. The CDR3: CSVDHREGFLETQYF. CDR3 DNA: TGCAGCGTTGATCACAGGGAGGGCTTTTTAGAGACCCAGTACTTC.

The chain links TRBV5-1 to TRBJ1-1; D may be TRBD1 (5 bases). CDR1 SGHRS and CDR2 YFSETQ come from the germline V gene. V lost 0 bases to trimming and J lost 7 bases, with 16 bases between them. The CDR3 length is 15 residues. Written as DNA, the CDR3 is TGCGCCAGCAGCTTGGCCTTGGGGGAAGCCGATGAAGCTTTCTTT. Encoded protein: CASSLALGEADEAFF. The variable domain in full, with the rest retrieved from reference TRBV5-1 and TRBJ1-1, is KAGVTQTPRYLIKTRGQQVTLSCSPISGHRSVSWYQQTPGQGLQFLFEYFSETQRNKGNFPGRFSGRQFSNSRSEMNVSTLELGDSALYLCASSLALGEADEAFFGQGTRLTVV.

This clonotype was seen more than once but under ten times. The CDR3 nucleotides read TGTGCCATCAGCAACGGGACAGGCCCATCTAAAGCTTTCTTT. This sequence encodes CAISNGTGPSKAFF. The chain carries TRBV10-3 and TRBJ1-1; 8 bases map to TRBD1. The CDR3 length is 14 residues. Germline V gene lookup returns CDR1 ENHRY and CDR2 SYGVKD. The junction had 12 bases not matched to a gene; V was cut back by 6 bases and J by 9 bases.

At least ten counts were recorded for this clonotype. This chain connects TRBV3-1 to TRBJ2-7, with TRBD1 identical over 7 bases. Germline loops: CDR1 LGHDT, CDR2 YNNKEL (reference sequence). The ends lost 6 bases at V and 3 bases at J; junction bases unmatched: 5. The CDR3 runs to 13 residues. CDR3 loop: CASSRGDSYEQYF. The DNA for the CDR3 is TGTGCCAGCAGTCGTGGGGACAGCTACGAGCAGTACTTC.

The CDR3 nucleotides read TGTGCCAGCAGCCCGGGACAGGGGACGGATAATTCACCCCTCCACTTT. Encoded protein: CASSPGQGTDNSPLHF. The rearrangement links TRBV4-2 to TRBJ1-6; 10 nucleotides agree with TRBD1. Trimming removed 4 bases from V and 5 bases from J; junction bases left unmatched: 5. Germline values: CDR1 LGHNA, CDR2 YNFKEQ. This CDR3 region has 16 residues.

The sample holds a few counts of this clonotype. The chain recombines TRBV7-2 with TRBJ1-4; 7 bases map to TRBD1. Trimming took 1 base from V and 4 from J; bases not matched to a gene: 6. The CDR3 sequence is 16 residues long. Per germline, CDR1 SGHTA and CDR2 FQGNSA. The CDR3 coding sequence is TGTGCCAGCAGCTTAGTAGCCCGGGACAGTAATGAAAAACTGTTTTTT. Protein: CASSLVARDSNEKLFF.

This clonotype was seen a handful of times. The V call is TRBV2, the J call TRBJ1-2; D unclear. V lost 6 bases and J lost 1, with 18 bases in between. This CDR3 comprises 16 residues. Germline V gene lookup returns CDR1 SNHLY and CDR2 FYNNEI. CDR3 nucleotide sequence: TGTGCCAGCAGGACCTCTGCAAGCCCTTTTAACTATGGCTACACCTTC. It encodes CASRTSASPFNYGYTF.

The CDR3 nucleotides are TGCAGTGCTAGAAAGCCCGGGGGGGTCTATGGCTACACCTTC. Its translation: CSARKPGGVYGYTF. The chain couples TRBV20-1 to TRBJ1-2, with a possible D match to TRBD1 (5 bases). Germline CDR1 DFQATT, CDR2 SNEGSKA (reference sequence). The V and J ends lost 2 bases and 4 bases respectively, with 14 bases between them. The CDR3 is 14 residues long.

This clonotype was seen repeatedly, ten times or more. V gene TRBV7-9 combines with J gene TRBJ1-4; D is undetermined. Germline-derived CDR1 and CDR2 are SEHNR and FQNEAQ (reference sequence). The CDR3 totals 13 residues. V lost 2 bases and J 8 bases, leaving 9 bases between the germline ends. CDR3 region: CASSLYQTEKLFF. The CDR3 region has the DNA TGTGCCAGCAGCTTATATCAGACGGAAAAACTGTTTTTT.

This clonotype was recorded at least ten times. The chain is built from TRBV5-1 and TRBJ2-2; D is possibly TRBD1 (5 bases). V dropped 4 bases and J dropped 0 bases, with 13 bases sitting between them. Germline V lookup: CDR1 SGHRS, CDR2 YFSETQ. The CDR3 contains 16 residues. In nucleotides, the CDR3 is TGCGCCAGCAGCCTCAGACAGTCATCGAACACCGGGGAGCTGTTTTTT. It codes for CASSLRQSSNTGELFF. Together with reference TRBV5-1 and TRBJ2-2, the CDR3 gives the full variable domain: KAGVTQTPRYLIKTRGQQVTLSCSPISGHRSVSWYQQTPGQGLQFLFEYFSETQRNKGNFPGRFSGRQFSNSRSEMNVSTLELGDSALYLCASSLRQSSNTGELFFGEGSRLTVL.

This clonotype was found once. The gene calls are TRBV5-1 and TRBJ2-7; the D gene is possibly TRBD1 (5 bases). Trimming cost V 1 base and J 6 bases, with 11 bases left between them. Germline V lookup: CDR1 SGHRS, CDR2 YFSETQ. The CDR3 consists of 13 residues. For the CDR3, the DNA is TGCGCCAGCAGCTTGACAGGAATAGGCGAGCAGTACTTC. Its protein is CASSLTGIGEQYF.

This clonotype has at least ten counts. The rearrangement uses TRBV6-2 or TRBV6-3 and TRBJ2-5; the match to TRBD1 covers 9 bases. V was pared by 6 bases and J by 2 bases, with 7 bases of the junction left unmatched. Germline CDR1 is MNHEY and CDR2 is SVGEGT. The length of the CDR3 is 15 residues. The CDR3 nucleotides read TGTGCCAGCAGCAGCGGGGACAGGGATCAAGAGACCCAGTACTTC. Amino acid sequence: CASSSGDRDQETQYF.

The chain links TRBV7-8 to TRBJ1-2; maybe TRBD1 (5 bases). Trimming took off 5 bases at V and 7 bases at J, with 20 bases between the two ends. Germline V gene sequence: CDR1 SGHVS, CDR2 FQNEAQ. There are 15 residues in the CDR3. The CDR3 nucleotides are TGTGCCAGCAGCCCCCTAGTAGGCAGGGAAAGTGGCTACACCTTC. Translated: CASSPLVGRESGYTF.

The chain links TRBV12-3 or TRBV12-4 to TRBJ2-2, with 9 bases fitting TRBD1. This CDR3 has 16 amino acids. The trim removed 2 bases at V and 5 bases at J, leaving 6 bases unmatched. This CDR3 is CASSLLGTGSTGELFF. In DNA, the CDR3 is TGTGCCAGCAGTTTATTAGGGACAGGGTCTACCGGGGAGCTGTTTTTT.

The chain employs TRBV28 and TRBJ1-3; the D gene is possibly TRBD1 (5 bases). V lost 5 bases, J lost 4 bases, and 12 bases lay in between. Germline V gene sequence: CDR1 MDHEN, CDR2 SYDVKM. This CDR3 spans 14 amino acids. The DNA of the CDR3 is TGTGCCAGCAGTGGGGGGACTCTCGGAAACACCATATATTTT. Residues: CASSGGTLGNTIYF.

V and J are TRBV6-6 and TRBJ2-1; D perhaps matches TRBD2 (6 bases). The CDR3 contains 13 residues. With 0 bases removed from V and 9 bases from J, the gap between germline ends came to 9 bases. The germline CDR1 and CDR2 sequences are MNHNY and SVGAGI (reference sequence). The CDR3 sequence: CASSYSREAEQFF. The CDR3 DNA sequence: TGTGCCAGCAGTTACTCCAGGGAGGCTGAGCAGTTCTTC.